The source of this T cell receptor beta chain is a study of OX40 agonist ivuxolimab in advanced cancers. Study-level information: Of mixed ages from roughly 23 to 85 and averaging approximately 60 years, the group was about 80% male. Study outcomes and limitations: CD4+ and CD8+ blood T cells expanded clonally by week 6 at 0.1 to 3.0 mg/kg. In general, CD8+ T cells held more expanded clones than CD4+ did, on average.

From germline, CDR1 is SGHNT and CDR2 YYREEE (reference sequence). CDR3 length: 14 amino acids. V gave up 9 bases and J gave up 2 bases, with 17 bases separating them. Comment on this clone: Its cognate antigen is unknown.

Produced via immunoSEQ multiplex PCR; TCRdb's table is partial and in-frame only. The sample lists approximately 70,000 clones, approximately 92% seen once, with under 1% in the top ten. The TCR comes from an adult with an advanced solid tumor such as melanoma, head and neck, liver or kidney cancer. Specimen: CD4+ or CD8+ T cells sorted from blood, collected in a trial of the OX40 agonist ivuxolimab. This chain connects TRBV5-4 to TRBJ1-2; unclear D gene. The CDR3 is CATKLTTGNYGYTF. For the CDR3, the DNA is TGTGCCACCAAGCTCACGACGGGGAACTATGGCTACACCTTC.